This record concerns one TCR beta chain sequence. This record belongs to a study of blood T cell repertoires in COVID-19. Original analysis: Amplification of reference gene primers provided the estimated nucleated cell counts. Clones were sequenced by immunoSEQ multiplex PCR, and TCRdb holds only the in-frame ones, with some missing. Clonal size and the V and J genes are those of that table, whereas D and trimming came from the DNA. The sample has some 80,000 clones, about four fifths seen once. Trimming took 6 bases from V and 7 from J; bases not matched to a gene: 15. The length of the CDR3 is 14 residues. Per germline, CDR1 GTSNPN and CDR2 SVGIG (reference sequence).

This sequence joins TRBV30 and TRBJ2-7; TRBD2 matches at 7 bases. The source is a woman of 80 years or more with active or convalescent COVID-19. Sequenced: peripheral blood. The CDR3 is CACPGTGGVGEQYF. CDR3 nucleotides: TGTGCCTGTCCCGGGACGGGGGGTGTGGGTGAGCAGTACTTC. Together with reference TRBV30 and TRBJ2-7, the CDR3 gives the full variable domain: SQTIHQWPATLVQPVGSPLSLECTVEGTSNPNLYWYRQAAGRGLQLLFYSVGIGQISSEVPQNLSASRPQDRQFILSSKKLLLSDSGFYLCACPGTGGVGEQYFGPGTRLTVT.